Each of the 7 T cell receptor beta chains below was sequenced from the same sample in a study of T cells in Graves' hyperthyroidism and ophthalmopathy (dated by TCRdb to about 2019). To prepare the library, multiplex PCR was applied. The listed sequencing device is Illumina HiSeq 2000. The TCR beta CDR3 regions were amplified from the RNA transcripts. A first-round RT-PCR of the TCR CDR3 used the HTBI primer set with the Qiagen OneStep RT-PCR kit. TCRdb reprocessing: public reads trimmed at Q25 with fastp, clones called with MiXCR, in-frame beta chains kept. For every CDR3 protein sequence, its rows merge into one entry that carries the most common genes and DNA. This sample has fewer than 800,000 distinct CDR3 sequences in its table, and about 15% of those were observed once. 8.4% of the sample comes from the top ten. What was sequenced was blood. The source is a man between 18 and 35 years old with Graves' hyperthyroidism.

This clonotype was counted a single time. The rearrangement links TRBV20-1 to TRBJ2-2, with D tentatively TRBD2 (5 bases). Germline V gene lookup returns CDR1 DFQATT and CDR2 SNEGSKA (reference sequence). V gave up 2 bases and J gave up 2 bases, with 15 bases separating them. This CDR3 is 16 amino acids long. For the CDR3, the DNA is TGCAGTGCTAGATTTGGGCGGGTACTAAACACCGGGGAGCTGTTTTTT. Protein sequence: CSARFGRVLNTGELFF.

Comments on this clonotype: One end of the junction does not line up with germline, which may come from a read error. The rearrangement uses TRBV7-7 and TRBJ2-5, with D perhaps matching TRBD1 or TRBD2 (5 bases each). The germline CDR1 and CDR2 sequences are SSHAT and FNYEAQ (reference sequence). The CDR3 runs 14 residues. The CDR3 nucleotides are TGTGCTAGCAGCCGAACAGTGTGGGGGGAGACCCAGTACTTC. Residues: CASSRTVWGETQYF.

This clonotype was seen ten or more times. The chain combines TRBV20-1 with TRBJ1-5; 9 nucleotides match TRBD1. From germline, CDR1 is DFQATT and CDR2 SNEGSKA (reference sequence). J lost 3 bases, V lost 6 bases, and 6 bases had no gene match. This CDR3 region has 14 residues. CDR3 nucleotides: TGCAGTGCAATACAGGGGGCTTTCAATCAGCCCCAGCATTTT. Translating gives CSAIQGAFNQPQHF.

This clonotype was counted at least ten times. The V call is TRBV11-3, the J call TRBJ2-7; the match to TRBD2 covers 12 bases. The CDR3 consists of 15 residues. Trimming cost V 2 bases and J 5 bases; bases outside gene matches: 4. The germline gives CDR1 SGHNT, CDR2 YENEEA. In DNA, the CDR3 is TGTGCCAGCAGCTTAAGACTAGCGGGAGAGCACGAGCAGTACTTC. Translation gives CASSLRLAGEHEQYF.

This clonotype was seen repeatedly, ten times or more. This sequence joins TRBV5-5 and TRBJ2-7; D ambiguous. Trimming stripped 4 bases from V and 0 bases from J, with 11 bases between. This CDR3 is built from 14 residues. The germline gives CDR1 SGHKS, CDR2 YYEKEE (reference sequence). CDR3 protein: CASSAVPFSYEQYF. CDR3 coding DNA: TGTGCCAGCAGCGCGGTACCTTTCTCCTACGAGCAGTACTTC.

The chain employs TRBV28 and TRBJ1-1; no clear D. V was shortened by 1 base and J by 3 bases, with 15 bases between the two germline ends. Germline CDR1 MDHEN, CDR2 SYDVKM. CDR3 size: 16 residues. CDR3 nucleotide sequence: TGTGCCAGCAGTTTATTCAGACGGGGTGGGCACACTGAAGCTTTCTTT. Amino acids: CASSLFRRGGHTEAFF.

This clonotype was counted a few times. The rearrangement links TRBV11-2 to TRBJ2-6; D is unclear. The CDR3 contains 18 residues. Per the germline V gene, CDR1 is SGHAT and CDR2 is FQNNGV. Trimming stripped 5 bases from V and 0 bases from J, with 17 bases between. CDR3 region: CASSPFIVVFSGANVLTF. CDR3 coding DNA: TGTGCCAGCAGCCCCTTTATCGTGGTGTTCTCTGGGGCCAACGTCCTGACTTTC.